The sequence of this T cell receptor (beta chain) was determined in a study of blood T cell repertoires in COVID-19. Symptom resolution, clearance, or two negative PCRs marked donors in Cohort 3 as recovered. Original analysis: Quantification of nucleated cells was approximated via reference gene primer amplification. The assay was immunoSEQ multiplex PCR, and TCRdb's table has in-frame clones only and misses some. V and J calls and clone size are copied from that table; D and trimming were computed from the DNA. The data hold 200,000 or so clones, with roughly four fifths observed a single time. The CDR3 covers 14 residues. V was trimmed by 6 bases and J by 5 bases, leaving 11 bases between them. Germline CDR1 reads MNHEY; CDR2 reads SVGEGT.

The receptor comes from a man in his forties who had recovered from COVID-19. This chain links TRBV6-2 or TRBV6-3 with TRBJ1-6; D not resolved. Sequenced input: PBMCs or T cells enriched from blood (not recorded which). DNA of the CDR3: TGTGCCAGCAGCCCAATTAGAGATAATTCACCCCTCCACTTT. Encoded protein: CASSPIRDNSPLHF.